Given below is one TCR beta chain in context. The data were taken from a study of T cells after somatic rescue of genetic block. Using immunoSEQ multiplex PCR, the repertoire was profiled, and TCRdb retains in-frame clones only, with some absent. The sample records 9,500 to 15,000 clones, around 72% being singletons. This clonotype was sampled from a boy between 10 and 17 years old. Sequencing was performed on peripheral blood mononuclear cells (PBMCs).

As DNA, the CDR3 is TGTGCCAGCTTCCGGGGCCAGATTTACAATGAGCAGTTCTTC. Amino acid sequence: CASFRGQIYNEQFF. This sequence joins TRBV6-5 and TRBJ2-1; D might be TRBD1 or TRBD2, each matching 5 bases. Between the trimmed V and J ends, which lost 8 bases and 4 bases, there was a span of 15 bases. Per the germline V gene, CDR1 is MNHEY and CDR2 is SVGAGI. The CDR3 totals 14 residues.